This TCR beta chain comes out of a study of blood T cell repertoires in COVID-19 (dated by TCRdb to 2019 to 2021). Describing the broader study: Collaborator samples came from the United States, Italy and Spain and covered acute and convalescent phases of COVID-19. The prospective study material was composed of cDNA or gDNA derived from T cells, B-cell-depleted T cells, or PBMCs. The dataset comprised deeply sampled blood TCRbeta repertoires from subjects exposed to, actively infected with, or recovered from COVID-19. The repertoires were made available in a free public database intended to serve as a resource for research on the immune response to SARS-CoV-2. Samples were obtained from the ongoing ImmuneRACE study (first 160 participants) and from 1,254 subjects provided by 6 global collaborators. A de-identified subject ID, COVID-19 status, age in years and sex were almost always included in the sample metadata. Where HLA class I and class II types were available, the types were taken from metadata supplied by the sample provider, not from assay-based typing. What the work shows at the level of the full study, not this receptor alone: The amount of clinical and demographic metadata varied by source and participant and was provided uncurated.

As for this clone: The antigen it recognizes is unknown. No per-base quality is available; no much larger clone lies one base away.

Samples from volunteer blood donors who had recovered from COVID-19 were contributed by a second Seattle source. Whole blood was collected in K2EDTA tubes by collaborating institutions according to the institutions' own protocols. For TCRbeta analysis, collaborators shipped samples in one of three forms: frozen whole blood, isolated PBMCs, or DNA extracted from either of those sample types. The germline V gene specifies MNHNS as CDR1 and SASEGT as CDR2. From the cysteine up to the phenylalanine, the CDR3 has a length of 15 residues. Only CDR3 DNA remains: 45 bases, in frame from the first base. Trimming costs V 0 bases and J 8 bases, and their ends lie 16 bases apart. The immunoSEQ Assay, a bias-controlled multiplex PCR, was used to amplify TCRbeta CDR3 regions from genomic DNA. Concerning the study's data processing: Nucleated cell counts per sample were estimated from amplification of reference gene primers within the assay. To quantify the absolute abundance of each unique TCRbeta CDR3 rearrangement, sequence reads were collapsed and filtered. Productive Simpson clonality was computed per sample as the square root of Simpson's diversity index over productive rearrangements. TCRdb took over this immuneACCESS table, retaining in-frame rearrangements with V and J assigned. Such tables are incomplete; in checked studies, under half of the missing clones stem from an unresolved V gene, and the remainder is unexplained. D and trimming come from the DNA, and the V and J calls and clone size come from that table. The sample table shows about 280,000 clones, and about 86% are seen once. The ten largest account for about 1.9% of the sample.

The clonotype was recovered from a woman aged 25-40 years who had recovered from COVID-19. Input material: peripheral blood. The receptor chain draws on TRBV6-1 and TRBJ1-2, with TRBD1 as a weak D call on 6 bases. The DNA sequence is given as TGTGCCAGCAGTGAAGCCGTGGGGGCCATGCTGGGCTACACCTTC. Translated, this gives CASSEAVGAMLGYTF.